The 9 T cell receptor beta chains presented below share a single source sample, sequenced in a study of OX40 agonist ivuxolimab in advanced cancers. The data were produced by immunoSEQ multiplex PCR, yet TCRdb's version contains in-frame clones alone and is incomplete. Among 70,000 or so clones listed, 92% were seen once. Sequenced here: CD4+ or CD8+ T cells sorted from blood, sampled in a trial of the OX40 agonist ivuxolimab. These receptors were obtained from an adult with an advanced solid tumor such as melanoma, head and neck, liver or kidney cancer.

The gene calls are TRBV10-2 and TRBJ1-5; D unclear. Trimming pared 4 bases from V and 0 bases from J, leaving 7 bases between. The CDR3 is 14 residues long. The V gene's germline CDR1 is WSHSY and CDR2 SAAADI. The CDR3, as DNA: TGCGCCAGCAGTGTCTCAGTTAGCAATCAGCCCCAGCATTTT. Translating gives CASSVSVSNQPQHF.

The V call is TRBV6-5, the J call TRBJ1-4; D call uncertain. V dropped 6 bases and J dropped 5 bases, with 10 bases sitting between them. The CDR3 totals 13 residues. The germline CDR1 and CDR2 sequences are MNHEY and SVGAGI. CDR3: CASRYNVNEKLFF. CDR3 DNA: TGTGCCAGCAGATACAACGTAAATGAAAAACTGTTTTTT.

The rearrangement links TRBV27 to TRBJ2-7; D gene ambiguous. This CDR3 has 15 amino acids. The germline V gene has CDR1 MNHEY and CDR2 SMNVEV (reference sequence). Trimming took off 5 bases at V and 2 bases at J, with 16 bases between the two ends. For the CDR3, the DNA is TGTGCCAGCAGTCATCTAGGACGGACGGCCTACGAGCAGTACTTC. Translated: CASSHLGRTAYEQYF.

The CDR3 reads CASSYHQGYGYTF. In DNA form, the CDR3 reads TGTGCCAGCAGTTACCACCAGGGATACGGCTACACCTTC. The chain is built from TRBV7-2 and TRBJ1-2, with D possibly being TRBD1 (5 bases). V shed 6 bases and J shed 8 bases, with 16 bases lying between them. This CDR3 region has 13 residues. The germline V gene has CDR1 SGHTA and CDR2 FQGNSA.

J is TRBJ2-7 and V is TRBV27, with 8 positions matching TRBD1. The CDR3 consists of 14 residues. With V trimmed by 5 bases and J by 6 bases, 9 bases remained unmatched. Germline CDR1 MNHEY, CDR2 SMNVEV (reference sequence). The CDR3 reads CASSQSRTGREQYF. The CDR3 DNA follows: TGTGCCAGCAGTCAGAGTCGGACAGGGCGCGAGCAGTACTTC.

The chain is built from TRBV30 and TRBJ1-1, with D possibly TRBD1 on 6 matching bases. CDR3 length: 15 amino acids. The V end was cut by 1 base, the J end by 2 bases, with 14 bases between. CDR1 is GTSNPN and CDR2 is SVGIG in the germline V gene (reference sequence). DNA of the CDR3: TGTGCCTGGAGTGCGACAGGCCGATTAAACACTGAAGCTTTCTTT. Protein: CAWSATGRLNTEAFF.

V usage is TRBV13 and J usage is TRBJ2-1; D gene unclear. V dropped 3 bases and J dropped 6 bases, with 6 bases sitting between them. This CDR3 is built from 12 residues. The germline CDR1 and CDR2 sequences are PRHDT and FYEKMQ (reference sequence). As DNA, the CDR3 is TGTGCCAGCAGCTTTTATACCAATGAGCAGTTCTTC. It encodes CASSFYTNEQFF.

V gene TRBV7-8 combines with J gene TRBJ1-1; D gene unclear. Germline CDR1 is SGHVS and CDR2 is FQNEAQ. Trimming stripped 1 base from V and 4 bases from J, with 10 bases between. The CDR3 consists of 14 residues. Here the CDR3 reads CASSLVPTVTEAFF. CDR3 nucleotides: TGTGCCAGCAGCTTAGTCCCCACAGTCACTGAAGCTTTCTTT.

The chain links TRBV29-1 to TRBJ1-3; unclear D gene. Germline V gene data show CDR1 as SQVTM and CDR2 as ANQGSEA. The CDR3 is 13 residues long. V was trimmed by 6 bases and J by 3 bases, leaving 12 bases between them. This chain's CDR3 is CSVPWGLGNTIYF. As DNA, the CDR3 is TGCAGCGTCCCTTGGGGTCTTGGAAACACCATATATTTT. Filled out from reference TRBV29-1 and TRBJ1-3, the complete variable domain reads SAVISQKPSRDICQRGTSLTIQCQVDSQVTMMFWYRQQPGQSLTLIATANQGSEATYESGFVIDKFPISRPNLTFSTLTVSNMSPEDSSIYLCSVPWGLGNTIYFGEGSWLTVV.